These 19 T cell receptor beta chains originate from one sample sequenced in a study of T-cell reconstitution after alpha-beta-depleted transplantation in children. The TCRbeta library was prepared with unique molecular identifiers. A single record per CDR3 protein comes from TCRdb applying MiXCR to the PCR reads. The sample shows approximately 520,000 distinct CDR3 sequences, approximately 29% of them seen only once. The specimen was PBMCs from the stem cell graft donor, collected from the stem cell graft. These receptors were taken from a human donor who donated a stem cell graft to a child with aplastic anemia.

In this sample, this clonotype turned up many times. The chain recombines TRBV10-3 with TRBJ1-4; TRBD1 matches at 8 bases. V lost 5 bases to trimming and J lost 11 bases; unmatched junction nucleotides: 4. CDR3 size: 12 residues. Germline V lookup: CDR1 ENHRY, CDR2 SYGVKD. CDR3 sequence: CAISLDREKLFF. The CDR3 bases are TGTGCCATCAGTTTGGACAGGGAGAAACTGTTTTTT.

The genes are TRBV6-5 and TRBJ1-3; D remains ambiguous. Germline V gene lookup returns CDR1 MNHEY and CDR2 SVGAGI. The CDR3 runs 12 residues. Trimming left V 8 bases short and J 0 bases short, with 5 bases between. CDR3 DNA sequence: TGTGCCAGCTTCAGCTCTGGAAACACCATATATTTT. This translates into CASFSSGNTIYF.

The chain links TRBV12-3 or TRBV12-4 to TRBJ2-4, with a weak D call TRBD1 (6 bases). CDR3 length: 14 amino acids. Trimming stripped 3 bases from V and 7 bases from J, with 13 bases between. The CDR3 sequence is CASSFTGTSNIQYF. In DNA form, the CDR3 reads TGTGCCAGCAGTTTTACAGGGACCAGCAACATTCAGTACTTC.

The chain uses TRBV24-1 and TRBJ2-1; 7 bases match TRBD1. The CDR3 is made up of 15 amino acids. From germline, CDR1 is KGHDR and CDR2 SFDVKD. The V and J ends lost 4 bases and 3 bases, in that order; junction bases with no gene match: 5. CDR3 DNA: TGTGCCACCAGTGACCGACAGGGTCGCTACAATGAGCAGTTCTTC. Protein: CATSDRQGRYNEQFF.

This clonotype was detected only a few times. The genes are TRBV5-4 and TRBJ2-6, with 9 nucleotides matching TRBD2. Germline CDR1 SGHNT, CDR2 YYREEE (reference sequence). The CDR3 contains 18 residues. J gave up 2 bases and V 0 bases, and 6 bases lay outside the gene matches. The DNA for the CDR3 is TGTGCCAGCAGCTTGGTCGTTAGCGGGAGCGCTGGGGCCAACGTCCTGACTTTC. Encoded protein: CASSLVVSGSAGANVLTF.

The chain combines TRBV30 with TRBJ2-7; D is perhaps TRBD2 (5 bases). With 3 bases removed from V and 7 bases from J, the gap between germline ends came to 19 bases. Germline V CDR1 and CDR2: GTSNPN, SVGIG (reference sequence). CDR3 length equals 14 residues. The CDR3 protein is CAWRAVREFGEQYF. The CDR3 region has the DNA TGTGCCTGGAGGGCTGTAAGGGAGTTTGGAGAGCAGTACTTC.

V is TRBV6-5 and J is TRBJ1-3; D may be TRBD1 (5 bases). The CDR3 spans 18 residues. Trimming pared 2 bases from V and 0 bases from J, leaving 17 bases between. Germline CDR1 and CDR2: MNHEY and SVGAGI. This chain's CDR3 is CASSYRGGWQGSGNTIYF. In DNA form, the CDR3 reads TGTGCCAGCAGTTACAGGGGAGGGTGGCAGGGCTCTGGAAACACCATATATTTT.

This CDR3 reads CASSLAQRWETQYF. In DNA form, the CDR3 reads TGTGCCAGCAGCTTAGCCCAGAGGTGGGAGACCCAGTACTTC. This sequence joins TRBV7-9 and TRBJ2-5; D is undetermined. CDR3 size: 14 residues. With 0 bases removed from V and 5 bases from J, the gap between germline ends came to 10 bases. Germline loops: CDR1 SEHNR, CDR2 FQNEAQ (reference sequence). Filled out from reference TRBV7-9 and TRBJ2-5, the complete variable domain reads DTGVSQNPRHKITKRGQNVTFRCDPISEHNRLYWYRQTLGQGPEFLTYFQNEAQLEKSRLLSDRFSAERPKGSFSTLEIQRTEQGDSAMYLCASSLAQRWETQYFGPGTRLLVL.

The rearrangement joins TRBV5-5 to TRBJ2-3, with D possibly TRBD2 on 6 matching bases. V was shortened by 0 bases and J by 2 bases, with 13 bases between the two germline ends. The germline CDR1 and CDR2 sequences are SGHKS and YYEKEE (reference sequence). This CDR3 is built from 16 residues. In DNA, the CDR3 is TGTGCCAGCAGCTTGGGGCGTAGCGGCTACACAGATACGCAGTATTTT. Its translation is CASSLGRSGYTDTQYF.

This clonotype was detected only once. This sequence may be a read error, since a much larger clone differs from it by one base. This chain joins TRBV12-3 or TRBV12-4 and TRBJ2-3; TRBD1 might be the D (5 bases). V lost 6 bases and J 8 bases, leaving 15 bases between the germline ends. The CDR3 spans 13 residues. The DNA for the CDR3 is TGTGCCAGCAGCCTGACTGGGGCAGCTACGCAGTATTTT. Its protein product is CASSLTGAATQYF.

The rearrangement joins TRBV12-3 or TRBV12-4 to TRBJ2-3, with D perhaps matching TRBD2 (5 bases). V was clipped by 5 bases and J by 0 bases, with 12 bases between them. The CDR3 extends over 15 amino acids. The CDR3, as DNA: TGTGCCAGCAGTCCCAACTCGGGAAGCACAGATACGCAGTATTTT. Protein sequence: CASSPNSGSTDTQYF.

The J gene is TRBJ2-3, the V gene TRBV13, with TRBD2 matching 14 bases. This CDR3 spans 17 amino acids. The ends lost 4 bases at V and 3 bases at J; junction bases unmatched: 6. CDR1 and CDR2 from the germline V gene are PRHDT and FYEKMQ (reference sequence). CDR3 bases: TGTGCCAGCAGCTCCAAGGGACTAGCGGGAGTGACAGATACGCAGTATTTT. It translates to CASSSKGLAGVTDTQYF. The complete variable domain, with remaining parts taken from reference TRBV13 and TRBJ2-3, reads AAGVIQSPRHLIKEKRETATLKCYPIPRHDTVYWYQQGPGQDPQFLISFYEKMQSDKGSIPDRFSAQQFSDYHSELNMSSLELGDSALYFCASSSKGLAGVTDTQYFGPGTRLTVL.

This chain uses TRBV5-4 with TRBJ1-1; D not resolved. The CDR3 length is 14 residues. The germline V and J ends were trimmed by 4 bases and 4 bases, with 14 bases remaining between them. Germline CDR1 and CDR2: SGHNT and YYREEE (reference sequence). CDR3 sequence: CASSPSGRGTEAFF. The CDR3, as DNA: TGTGCCAGCAGCCCCTCTGGGCGGGGCACTGAAGCTTTCTTT.

The V and J genes are TRBV28 and TRBJ2-7; D possibly corresponds to TRBD2 (5 bases). Germline CDR1 MDHEN, CDR2 SYDVKM. The CDR3 is 16 amino acids. V was cut by 5 bases and J by 6 bases, with 23 bases left in between. CDR3 coding DNA: TGTGCCAGCAGTCTCAATACACTAGTACGGTCTCTCGAGCAGTACTTC. Amino acid sequence: CASSLNTLVRSLEQYF.

The V and J genes are TRBV7-2 and TRBJ1-6; D remains unclear. The germline gives CDR1 SGHTA, CDR2 FQGNSA. This CDR3 is 13 amino acids long. Trimming took off 6 bases at V and 4 bases at J, with 7 bases between the two ends. The CDR3 DNA reads TGTGCCAGCAGACCCGGGTATAATTCACCCCTCCACTTT. It codes for CASRPGYNSPLHF.

The chain employs TRBV29-1 and TRBJ1-4; D is ambiguous. Trimming shortened V by 0 bases and J by 8 bases, and 4 bases separated the two germline ends. From germline, CDR1 is SQVTM and CDR2 ANQGSEA. This CDR3 spans 11 amino acids. The CDR3 coding sequence is TGCAGCGTTGAAGATTTCGAAAAACTGTTTTTT. It codes for CSVEDFEKLFF.

The chain uses TRBV5-6 and TRBJ2-7; 7 bases line up with TRBD2. The CDR3 is made up of 14 amino acids. After removal of 2 bases from V and 6 bases from J, the junction contained 8 bases not matched to a gene. CDR1 SGHDT and CDR2 YYEEEE come from the germline V gene. The CDR3 region is CASSLGVLAGEQYF. The CDR3 DNA reads TGTGCCAGCAGCTTAGGGGTCTTAGCGGGCGAGCAGTACTTC.

This clonotype showed up just a few times. The rearrangement joins TRBV7-6 to TRBJ2-4, with TRBD1 as a possible D gene (6 bases). CDR1 SGHVS and CDR2 FNYEAQ come from the germline V gene. The CDR3 length is 24 residues. V lost 1 base and J lost 0, with 34 bases in between. In DNA, the CDR3 is TGTGCCAGCAGCTTAGTAGACGGGAAAGTTTCATGGACAGCTACTTCTTTAGCCAAAAACATTCAGTACTTC. Translated: CASSLVDGKVSWTATSLAKNIQYF.

J is TRBJ1-1 and V is TRBV6-5, with D possibly TRBD1 on 6 matching bases. Germline CDR1 reads MNHEY; CDR2 reads SVGAGI. The CDR3 covers 15 residues. The germline V and J ends were trimmed by 3 bases and 4 bases, with 15 bases remaining between them. The CDR3 region is CASSYGGADGTEAFF. The CDR3 DNA reads as TGTGCCAGCAGTTATGGGGGCGCCGACGGCACTGAAGCTTTCTTT.